This is a list of T cell receptor beta chains from one sample in a study of cytomegalovirus exposure and HLA in healthy donors. Using immunoSEQ multiplex PCR, the repertoire was profiled, and TCRdb retains in-frame clones only, with some absent. The data hold 150,000 to 180,000 clones, with approximately 80% observed a single time. Sequenced material: PBMCs. Receptors were obtained from a man aged 30 to 45 in good health and CMV-seropositive. Both conserved end residues are part of each CDR3. The D gene is left open where the match is weak. Where a row states a size, it is once, few, many or the class of an expanded clone; other rows omit it.

V gene: TRBV6-1; D gene: -; clone size: -; J gene: TRBJ2-7; CDR3 DNA: TGTGCCAGCAGGACTAGCTACGAGCAGTACTTC; CDR3 protein: CASRTSYEQYF
V gene: TRBV19; D gene: TRBD1; clone size: -; J gene: TRBJ1-5; CDR3 DNA: TGTGCCAGTAGTAGACAGGGTAACAATCAGCCCCAGCATTTT; CDR3 protein: CASSRQGNNQPQHF
V gene: TRBV5-4; D gene: TRBD1; clone size: -; J gene: TRBJ2-2; CDR3 DNA: TGTGCCAGCAGCCCAGGGGGAGACACCGGGGAGCTGTTTTTT; CDR3 protein: CASSPGGDTGELFF
V gene: TRBV2; D gene: -; clone size: once; J gene: TRBJ2-1; CDR3 DNA: TGTGCCAGCAGAGAGGACTACGGTGATGAGCAGTTCTTC; CDR3 protein: CASREDYGDEQFF
V gene: TRBV5-1; D gene: TRBD2; clone size: -; J gene: TRBJ2-5; CDR3 DNA: TGCGCCAGCAGCTTAGGGAATAGCGGGAGCGCTGAGACCCAGTACTTC; CDR3 protein: CASSLGNSGSAETQYF
V gene: TRBV15; D gene: TRBD1; clone size: -; J gene: TRBJ1-4; CDR3 DNA: TGTGCCACCAGCACTTGGGACAGTAATGAAAAACTGTTTTTT; CDR3 protein: CATSTWDSNEKLFF
V gene: TRBV29-1; D gene: -; clone size: -; J gene: TRBJ2-4; CDR3 DNA: TGCAGCGCAAACGGAGGGGCAGAAAGCAACATTCAGTACTTC; CDR3 protein: CSANGGAESNIQYF
V gene: TRBV7-9; D gene: -; clone size: -; J gene: TRBJ2-2; CDR3 DNA: TGTGCCAGCAGCAGAAACTTTCCCGGGGAGCTGTTTTTT; CDR3 protein: CASSRNFPGELFF
V gene: TRBV19; D gene: -; clone size: -; J gene: TRBJ1-5; CDR3 DNA: TGTGCCAGTAGTAGTTGGCTGGGCAATCAGCCCCAGCATTTT; CDR3 protein: CASSSWLGNQPQHF
V gene: TRBV27; D gene: -; clone size: -; J gene: TRBJ2-6; CDR3 DNA: TGTGCCAGCAGTTTAGCTTTCGGCTCTGGGGCCAACGTCCTGACTTTC; CDR3 protein: CASSLAFGSGANVLTF
V gene: TRBV27; D gene: -; clone size: -; J gene: TRBJ2-7; CDR3 DNA: TGTGCCAGCAGTTTATACCCCCGGGGGATTGGCGAGCAGTACTTC; CDR3 protein: CASSLYPRGIGEQYF
V gene: TRBV9; D gene: -; clone size: -; J gene: TRBJ2-2; CDR3 DNA: TGTGCCAGCAGCGTTATGCCCCCGGGGGACACCGGGGAGCTGTTTTTT; CDR3 protein: CASSVMPPGDTGELFF
V gene: TRBV18; D gene: TRBD1; clone size: -; J gene: TRBJ1-1; CDR3 DNA: TGTGCCAGCTCAAGGACAGGGTCGGCCACTGAAGCTTTCTTT; CDR3 protein: CASSRTGSATEAFF
V gene: TRBV5-4; D gene: -; clone size: -; J gene: TRBJ2-3; CDR3 DNA: TGTGCCAGCAGCTTGGTTAGCGGAGGAGATACGCAGTATTTT; CDR3 protein: CASSLVSGGDTQYF
V gene: TRBV29-1; D gene: -; clone size: -; J gene: TRBJ2-1; CDR3 DNA: TGCAGCGTTGTGATCGGGAGTAACAATGAGCAGTTCTTC; CDR3 protein: CSVVIGSNNEQFF
V gene: TRBV5-1; D gene: TRBD1; clone size: -; J gene: TRBJ2-3; CDR3 DNA: TGCGCCAGCAGCGGGCAGGGGGCGACAGATACGCAGTATTTT; CDR3 protein: CASSGQGATDTQYF
V gene: TRBV4-2; D gene: TRBD1; clone size: -; J gene: TRBJ1-2; CDR3 DNA: TGTGCCAGCAGCCAAGAACGGACAGGGGTAAACTATGGCTACACCTTC; CDR3 protein: CASSQERTGVNYGYTF
V gene: TRBV27; D gene: TRBD2; clone size: -; J gene: TRBJ2-5; CDR3 DNA: TGTGCCAGCAGTTCATTGGCTAGCGGGAGAGAGACCCAGTACTTC; CDR3 protein: CASSSLASGRETQYF
V gene: TRBV21-1; D gene: -; clone size: -; J gene: TRBJ1-3; CDR3 DNA: TGTGCCAGCGGGGGACAGGGGCCTGGAAACACCATATATTTT; CDR3 protein: CASGGQGPGNTIYF
V gene: TRBV27; D gene: TRBD1; clone size: -; J gene: TRBJ2-7; CDR3 DNA: TGTGCCAGCAGTTTTGGGACAGCCTCCTACGAGCAGTACTTC; CDR3 protein: CASSFGTASYEQYF